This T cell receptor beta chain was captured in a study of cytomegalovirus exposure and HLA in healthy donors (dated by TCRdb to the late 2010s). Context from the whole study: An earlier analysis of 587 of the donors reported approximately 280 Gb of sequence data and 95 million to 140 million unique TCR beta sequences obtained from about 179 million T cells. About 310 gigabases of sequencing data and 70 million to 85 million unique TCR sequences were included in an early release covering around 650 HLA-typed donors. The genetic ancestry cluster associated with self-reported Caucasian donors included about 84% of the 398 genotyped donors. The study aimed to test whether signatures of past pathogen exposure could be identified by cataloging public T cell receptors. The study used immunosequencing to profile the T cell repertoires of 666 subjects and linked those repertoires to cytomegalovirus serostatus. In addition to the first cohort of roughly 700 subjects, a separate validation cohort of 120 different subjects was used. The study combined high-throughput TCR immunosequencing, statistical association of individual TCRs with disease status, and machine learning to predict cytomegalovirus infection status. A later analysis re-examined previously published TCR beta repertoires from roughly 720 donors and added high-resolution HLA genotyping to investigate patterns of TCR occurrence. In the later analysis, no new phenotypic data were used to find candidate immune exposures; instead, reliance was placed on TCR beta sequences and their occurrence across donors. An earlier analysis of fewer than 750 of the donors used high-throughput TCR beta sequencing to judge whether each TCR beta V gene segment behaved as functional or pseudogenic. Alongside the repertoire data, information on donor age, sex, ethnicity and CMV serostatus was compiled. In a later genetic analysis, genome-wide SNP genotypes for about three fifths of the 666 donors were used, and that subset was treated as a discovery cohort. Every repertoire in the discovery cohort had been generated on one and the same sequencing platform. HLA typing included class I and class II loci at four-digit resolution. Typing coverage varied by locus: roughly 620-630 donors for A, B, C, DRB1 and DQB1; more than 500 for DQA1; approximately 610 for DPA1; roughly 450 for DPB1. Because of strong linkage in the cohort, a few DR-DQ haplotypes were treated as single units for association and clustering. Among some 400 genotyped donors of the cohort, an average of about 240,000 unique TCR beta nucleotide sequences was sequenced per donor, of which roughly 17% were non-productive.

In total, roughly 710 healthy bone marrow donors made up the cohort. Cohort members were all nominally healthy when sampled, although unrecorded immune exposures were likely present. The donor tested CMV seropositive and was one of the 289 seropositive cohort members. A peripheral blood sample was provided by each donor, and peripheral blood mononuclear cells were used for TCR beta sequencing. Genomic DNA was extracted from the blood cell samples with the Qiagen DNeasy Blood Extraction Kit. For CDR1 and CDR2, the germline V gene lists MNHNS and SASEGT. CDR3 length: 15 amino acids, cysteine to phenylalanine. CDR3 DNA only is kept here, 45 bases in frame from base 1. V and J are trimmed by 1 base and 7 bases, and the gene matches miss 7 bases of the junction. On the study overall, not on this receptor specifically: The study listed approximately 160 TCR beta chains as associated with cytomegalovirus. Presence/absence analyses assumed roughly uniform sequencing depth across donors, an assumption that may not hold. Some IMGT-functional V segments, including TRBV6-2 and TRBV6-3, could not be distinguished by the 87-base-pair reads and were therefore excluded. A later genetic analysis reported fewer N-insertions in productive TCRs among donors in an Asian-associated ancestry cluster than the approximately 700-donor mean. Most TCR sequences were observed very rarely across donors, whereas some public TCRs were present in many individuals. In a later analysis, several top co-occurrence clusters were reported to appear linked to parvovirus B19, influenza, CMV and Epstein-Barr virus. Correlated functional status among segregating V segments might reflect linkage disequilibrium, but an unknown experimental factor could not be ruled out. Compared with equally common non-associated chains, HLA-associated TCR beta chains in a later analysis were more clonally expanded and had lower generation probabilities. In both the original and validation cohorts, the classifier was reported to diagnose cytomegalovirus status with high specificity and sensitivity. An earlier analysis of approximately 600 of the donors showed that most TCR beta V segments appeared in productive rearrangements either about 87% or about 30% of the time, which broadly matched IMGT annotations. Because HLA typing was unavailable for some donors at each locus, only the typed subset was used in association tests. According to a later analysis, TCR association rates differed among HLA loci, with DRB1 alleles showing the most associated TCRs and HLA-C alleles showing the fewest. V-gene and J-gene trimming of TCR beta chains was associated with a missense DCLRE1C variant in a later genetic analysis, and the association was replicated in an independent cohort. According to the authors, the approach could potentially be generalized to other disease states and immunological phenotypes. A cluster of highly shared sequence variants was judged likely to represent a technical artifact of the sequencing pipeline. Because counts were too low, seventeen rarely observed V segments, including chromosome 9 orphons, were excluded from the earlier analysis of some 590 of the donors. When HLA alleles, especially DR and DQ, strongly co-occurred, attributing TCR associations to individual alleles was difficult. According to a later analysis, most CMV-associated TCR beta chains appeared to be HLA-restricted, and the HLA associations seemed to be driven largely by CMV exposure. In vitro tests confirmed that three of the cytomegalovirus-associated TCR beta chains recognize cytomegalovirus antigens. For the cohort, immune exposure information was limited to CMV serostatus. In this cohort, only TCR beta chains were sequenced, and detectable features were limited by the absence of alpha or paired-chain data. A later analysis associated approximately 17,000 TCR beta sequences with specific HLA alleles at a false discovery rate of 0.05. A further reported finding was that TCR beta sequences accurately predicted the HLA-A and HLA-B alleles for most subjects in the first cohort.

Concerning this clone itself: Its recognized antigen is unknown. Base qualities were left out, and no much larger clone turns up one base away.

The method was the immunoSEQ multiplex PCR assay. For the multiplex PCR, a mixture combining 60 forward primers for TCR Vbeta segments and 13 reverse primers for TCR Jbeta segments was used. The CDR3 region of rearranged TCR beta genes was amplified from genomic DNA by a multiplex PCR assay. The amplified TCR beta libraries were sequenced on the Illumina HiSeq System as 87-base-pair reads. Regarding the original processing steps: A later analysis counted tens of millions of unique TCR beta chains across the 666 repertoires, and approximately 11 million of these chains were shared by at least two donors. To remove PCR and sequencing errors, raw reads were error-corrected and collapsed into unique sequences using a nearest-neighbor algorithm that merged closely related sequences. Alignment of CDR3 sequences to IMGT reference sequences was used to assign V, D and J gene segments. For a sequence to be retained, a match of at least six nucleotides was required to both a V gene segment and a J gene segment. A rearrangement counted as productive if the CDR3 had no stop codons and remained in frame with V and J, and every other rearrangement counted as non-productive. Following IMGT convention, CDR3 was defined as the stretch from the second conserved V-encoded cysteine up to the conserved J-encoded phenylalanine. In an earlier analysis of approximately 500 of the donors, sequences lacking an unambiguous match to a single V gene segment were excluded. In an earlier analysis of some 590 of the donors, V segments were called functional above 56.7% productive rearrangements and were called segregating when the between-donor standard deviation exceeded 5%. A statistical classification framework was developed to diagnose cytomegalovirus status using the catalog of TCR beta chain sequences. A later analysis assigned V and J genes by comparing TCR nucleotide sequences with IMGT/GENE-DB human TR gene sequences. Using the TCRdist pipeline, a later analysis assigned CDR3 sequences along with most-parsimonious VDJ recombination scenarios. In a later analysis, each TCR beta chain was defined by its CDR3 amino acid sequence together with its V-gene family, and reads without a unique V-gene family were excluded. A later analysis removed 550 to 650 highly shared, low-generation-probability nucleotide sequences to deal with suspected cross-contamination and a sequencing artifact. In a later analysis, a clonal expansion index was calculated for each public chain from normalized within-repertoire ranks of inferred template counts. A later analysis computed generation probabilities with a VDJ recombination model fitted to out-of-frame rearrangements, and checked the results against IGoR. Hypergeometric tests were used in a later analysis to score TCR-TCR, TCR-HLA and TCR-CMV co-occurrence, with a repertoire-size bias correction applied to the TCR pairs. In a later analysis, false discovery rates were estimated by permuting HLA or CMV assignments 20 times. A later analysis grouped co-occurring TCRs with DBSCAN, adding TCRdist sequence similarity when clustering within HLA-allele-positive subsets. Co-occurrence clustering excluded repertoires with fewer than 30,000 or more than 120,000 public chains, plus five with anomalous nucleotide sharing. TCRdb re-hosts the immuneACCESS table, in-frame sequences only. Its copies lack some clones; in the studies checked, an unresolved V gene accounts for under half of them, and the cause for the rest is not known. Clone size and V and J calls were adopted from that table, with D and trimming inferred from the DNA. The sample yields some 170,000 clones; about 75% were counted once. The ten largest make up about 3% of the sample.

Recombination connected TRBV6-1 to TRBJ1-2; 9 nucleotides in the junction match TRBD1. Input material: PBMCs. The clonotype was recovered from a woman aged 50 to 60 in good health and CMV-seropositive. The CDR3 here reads CASSEVSNRGPGYTF. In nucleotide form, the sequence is TGTGCCAGCAGTGAAGTATCGAACAGGGGGCCTGGCTACACCTTC.